These T cell receptor beta chains were read from a single sample in a study of cytomegalovirus exposure and HLA in healthy donors. Profiled with immunoSEQ multiplex PCR; TCRdb holds only in-frame clones, not every one. The sample consists of approximately 120,000 clones, 75% to 90% of them appearing once. Sequencing was done on a sample of PBMCs. These TCRs come from a young man in good health and CMV-seropositive. CDR3s leave out the opening cysteine and the closing phenylalanine or tryptophan. The size field is filled for only some rows; it gives once, few, many or a size class.

>.|TRBJ1-5|TRBV27
ASSPGQGLSSNQPQH
>.|TRBJ2-7|TRBV10-1
ASQEPGDEQY
>.|TRBJ1-1|TRBV7-9
ASSSQGLGNTEAF
>.|TRBJ1-6|TRBV27
ASSIPRGNSPLH
>.|TRBJ1-1|TRBV6-5
ASRRQGMTTEAF
>.|TRBJ2-1|TRBV9
ASSVVSYNEQF
>.|TRBJ2-2|TRBV7-6
ATTSGGRTGELF
>.|TRBJ1-2|TRBV2
ASSAARSYGYT
>.|TRBJ2-4|TRBV2
ASRERGALSHIQY
>once|TRBJ1-2|TRBV7-2
ASSRITGGGYT
>.|TRBJ2-7|TRBV4-1
ASSLAGGYISYEQY
>few|TRBJ1-4|TRBV11-2
ASSLLATNEKLF
>few|TRBJ2-3|TRBV28
ASSTARTSPDTQY
>.|TRBJ2-2|TRBV9
ASSVAEGRGRAGELF
>.|TRBJ1-4|TRBV10-3
AISEGEGATNEKLF
>.|TRBJ2-5|TRBV28
ASSSLAGGVETQY
>.|TRBJ2-2|TRBV12-5
ASGLNNVGGRTGELF
>.|TRBJ2-7|TRBV2
ASSENSPEQY
>.|TRBJ1-1|TRBV29-1
SAGRSPAGMNTEAF
>.|TRBJ2-1|TRBV5-1
ASSWDRASYNEQF
>.|TRBJ1-6|TRBV5-1
ASSLGGRVDSPLH
>.|TRBJ1-5|TRBV30
AWRDSQGAGQPQH
>once|TRBJ2-1|TRBV27
ASTRGGHSYNEQF
>.|TRBJ2-1|TRBV25-1
ASSDNTGTGSYNEQF
>.|TRBJ2-7|TRBV7-2
ASSLQQGREQY
>.|TRBJ2-1|TRBV7-6
ASSTTSGVYNEQF
>.|TRBJ2-7|TRBV13
ASSLGRRGGREQY
>.|TRBJ1-2|TRBV14
ASSQEWGQHLYGYT
>.|TRBJ1-2|TRBV19
ASSATGTGLYGYT
>few|TRBJ2-5|TRBV25-1
ASTAGTGGRETQY
>.|TRBJ1-5|TRBV5-3
ARSLWARVNQPQH
>.|TRBJ2-5|TRBV9
ASSVASGGPGETQY
>few|TRBJ1-2|TRBV7-9
ASRPFRTRSGGYGYT
>.|TRBJ2-5|TRBV6-6
ASSGIRGLKETQY
>.|TRBJ2-7|TRBV4-1
ASSQDWQAYEQY
>.|TRBJ1-2|TRBV4-1
ASSQEGAGYVGYT
>few|TRBJ1-2|TRBV10-1
ASSVNRNYGYT